Each of the 21 T cell receptor beta chains below was sequenced from the same sample in a study of T cells in Graves' hyperthyroidism and ophthalmopathy. Authors of the study amplified TCR beta CDR3 regions from RNA transcripts. The study used the HTBI primer set for a first-round RT-PCR of the TCR CDR3. TCRdb re-derived calls from the multiplex PCR reads in MiXCR, one entry per CDR3 protein. The repertoire holds about 640,000 distinct CDR3 sequences, with more than 14% as singletons. The sample consisted of blood. The receptor set was obtained from a woman between 50 and 59 years old with Graves' ophthalmopathy.

This clonotype occurred many times. The rearrangement uses TRBV30 and TRBJ2-7, with 7 nucleotides matching TRBD1. CDR3 length: 12 amino acids. The J segment lost 4 bases and the V segment lost 4 bases, leaving 4 bases of the junction unmatched. Germline assignment: CDR1 GTSNPN and CDR2 SVGIG (reference sequence). The CDR3 protein is CAWTQGPYEQYF. The DNA of the CDR3 is TGTGCCTGGACACAGGGGCCTTACGAGCAGTACTTC.

This clonotype was observed at least ten times. The chain links TRBV28 to TRBJ2-7; 7 bases fit TRBD2. The junction had 6 bases not matched to a gene; V was cut back by 4 bases and J by 3 bases. Germline CDR1 MDHEN, CDR2 SYDVKM. The CDR3 has 14 residues. This CDR3 reads CASSSGLGLYEQYF. The CDR3 DNA sequence: TGTGCCAGCAGTTCTGGACTAGGACTCTACGAGCAGTACTTC.

The rearrangement joins TRBV5-1 to TRBJ2-2, with 7 nucleotides matching TRBD1. Germline-derived CDR1 and CDR2 are SGHRS and YFSETQ. This CDR3 contains 14 residues. Losses at the gene ends were 0 bases for V and 6 bases for J; bases not matched to a gene: 2. CDR3 loop: CASSLAQGAGELFF. The CDR3 DNA is TGCGCCAGCAGCTTGGCCCAGGGGGCCGGGGAGCTGTTTTTT.

This clonotype has at least ten counts. The chain combines TRBV6-1 with TRBJ2-1; possibly TRBD2 for D (6 bases). CDR3 length equals 14 residues. The V end was cut by 10 bases, the J end by 0 bases, with 13 bases between. Germline V lookup: CDR1 MNHNS, CDR2 SASEGT. As DNA, the CDR3 is TGTGCCACTAAGCGGGCCGACTCCTACAATGAGCAGTTCTTC. Protein product: CATKRADSYNEQFF.

The chain couples TRBV27 to TRBJ2-1; 12 nucleotides align to TRBD2. The CDR3 is made up of 19 amino acids. Unmatched junction bases numbered 13, after V lost 3 bases and J lost 4 bases. CDR1 MNHEY and CDR2 SMNVEV come from the germline V gene (reference sequence). The CDR3 protein is CASSFIGLAGGRGYNEQFF. The CDR3 coding sequence is TGTGCCAGCAGTTTTATAGGGCTAGCGGGAGGGCGGGGGTACAATGAGCAGTTCTTC.

The table lists this clonotype with a few counts. The rearrangement joins TRBV29-1 to TRBJ1-1; D gene uncertain. Trimming removed 4 bases at V and 5 bases at J, with 8 bases between. Germline assignment: CDR1 SQVTM and CDR2 ANQGSEA. CDR3 size: 11 residues. The CDR3 loop reads CSVGSGTEAFF. The CDR3 nucleotides read TGCAGCGTTGGGTCGGGGACTGAAGCTTTCTTT.

There are many counts of this clonotype. This chain joins TRBV6-1 and TRBJ2-1; D is perhaps TRBD2 (5 bases). The V and J ends lost 1 base and 7 bases respectively, with 14 bases between them. From germline, CDR1 is MNHNS and CDR2 SASEGT. The CDR3 loop spans 15 amino acids. CDR3 nucleotide sequence: TGTGCCAGCAGTGAAGTGGCTTCCCCGGGGAATGAGCAGTTCTTC. Amino acid sequence: CASSEVASPGNEQFF.

In this sample, this clonotype turned up many times. The genes are TRBV12-5 and TRBJ2-7; 7 bases align to TRBD2. The CDR3 is 16 residues long. Germline V gives CDR1 LGHNT, CDR2 FRNRAP. After removal of 0 bases from V and 2 bases from J, the junction contained 7 bases not matched to a gene. The CDR3 bases are TGTGCTAGTGGTTTGGTACTGGCTAGCGGAACCTACGAGCAGTACTTC. Protein: CASGLVLASGTYEQYF.

This chain joins TRBV24-1 and TRBJ2-1, with a possible D match to TRBD2 (5 bases). In germline, CDR1 is KGHDR, CDR2 SFDVKD. CDR3 size: 11 residues. Trimming removed 3 bases from V and 14 bases from J, with 10 bases in between. CDR3 region: CATSDGVREFF. CDR3 coding DNA: TGTGCCACCAGTGATGGAGTGAGGGAGTTCTTC.

This rearrangement joins TRBV19 to TRBJ2-7; 7 nucleotides agree with TRBD1. CDR1 is LNHDA and CDR2 is SQIVND in the germline V gene (reference sequence). The trim removed 9 bases at V and 3 bases at J, leaving 14 bases unmatched. There are 15 residues in the CDR3. CDR3 in DNA: TGTGCCAGGGCGAAATTACAGGGGAACTACTACGAGCAGTACTTC. Translating gives CARAKLQGNYYEQYF.

About this clonotype itself: A much larger clonotype is one base distant, so this may be a read error. V is TRBV5-1 and J is TRBJ2-2; 10 nucleotides match TRBD2. Germline CDR1 is SGHRS and CDR2 is YFSETQ. The CDR3 totals 16 residues. This CDR3 is CASSFLAGDSTGEPFF. As DNA, the CDR3 is TGCGCCAGCAGCTTTCTAGCGGGAGACTCCACCGGGGAGCCGTTTTTT.

In regard to this clonotype: One base away lies a much larger clone, so this may be a sequencing read error. The V call is TRBV12-3 or TRBV12-4, the J call TRBJ1-5, with 9 bases identical to TRBD1. V was clipped by 5 bases and J by 2 bases; unmatched bases: 7. CDR3 length equals 16 residues. CDR3 region: CASSAAGQGRNQPQHF. DNA of the CDR3: TGTGCCAGCAGTGCGGCGGGACAGGGTCGCAATCAGCCCCAGCATTTT.

V and J are TRBV7-3 and TRBJ2-4, with TRBD2 as a possible D gene (5 bases). The J call could be wrong; TRBJ2-1 is a better fit for the DNA end. The length of the CDR3 is 12 residues. From germline, CDR1 is SGHTA and CDR2 FQGTGA. The CDR3 DNA is TGTGCCAGCAGCTTATTTCCGGAGGTTCAGTTCTTC. Protein product: CASSLFPEVQFF.

Many counts were recorded for this clonotype. This sequence joins TRBV7-3 and TRBJ2-1, with a possible D match to TRBD2 (5 bases). V lost 0 bases to trimming and J lost 7 bases, with 13 bases between them. The CDR3 loop spans 15 amino acids. The V gene's germline CDR1 is SGHTA and CDR2 FQGTGA. CDR3 residues: CASSLTGSAGNEQFF. The CDR3 region has the DNA TGTGCCAGCAGCTTAACAGGGTCGGCGGGTAATGAGCAGTTCTTC.

This clonotype was found a few times. The chain uses TRBV9 and TRBJ2-1; D not certain. Trimming removed 3 bases from V and 6 bases from J, with 7 bases in between. Germline loops: CDR1 SGDLS, CDR2 YYNGEE. The CDR3 totals 12 residues. This CDR3 is CASSDGANEQFF. CDR3 bases: TGTGCCAGCAGCGACGGAGCCAATGAGCAGTTCTTC.

Only a few counts were recorded for this clonotype. This chain links TRBV4-2 with TRBJ1-2; tentatively, D is TRBD1 (5 bases). CDR1 is LGHNA, CDR2 YNFKEQ, per germline. This CDR3 is built from 16 residues. The V gene lost 0 bases and the J gene lost 7 bases, with 18 bases spanning the gap. The CDR3: CASSQDLLGQGSGYTF. CDR3 DNA sequence: TGTGCCAGCAGCCAAGATCTTTTAGGACAAGGCTCTGGCTACACCTTC.

There are many counts of this clonotype. The chain is built from TRBV7-9 and TRBJ2-3; 10 bases match TRBD2. The CDR3 consists of 15 residues. Germline lookup yields CDR1 SEHNR and CDR2 FQNEAQ (reference sequence). The trim removed 5 bases at V and 7 bases at J, leaving 9 bases unmatched. In DNA form, the CDR3 reads TGTGCCAGCAGCCCTGGAGCGGGAGGGCGAAATACGCAGTATTTT. It yields the protein CASSPGAGGRNTQYF.

The V call is TRBV27, the J call TRBJ2-1, with 13 bases matching TRBD2. Germline CDR1 MNHEY, CDR2 SMNVEV (reference sequence). CDR3 size: 16 residues. V trimming: 5 bases; J trimming: 8 bases; junction bases outside the gene matches: 9. The CDR3 bases are TGTGCCAGCAGTCTTACTAGCGGGAGGGCCATGGATGAGCAGTTCTTC. Translated: CASSLTSGRAMDEQFF.

In its sample, this clonotype was seen many times. The chain combines TRBV7-9 with TRBJ2-5; possibly TRBD2 for D (5 bases). Germline values: CDR1 SEHNR, CDR2 FQNEAQ (reference sequence). There are 14 residues in the CDR3. Between the trimmed V and J ends, which lost 1 base and 4 bases, there was a span of 10 bases. CDR3 bases: TGTGCCAGCAGCTTAGTCCTCGGAGGAGAGACCCAGTACTTC. Translation gives CASSLVLGGETQYF.

This clonotype was counted between two and nine times. This chain links TRBV20-1 with TRBJ1-5, with D hard to call. With 5 bases removed from V and 0 bases from J, the gap between germline ends came to 17 bases. CDR3 length: 16 amino acids. Germline lookup yields CDR1 DFQATT and CDR2 SNEGSKA (reference sequence). The CDR3 coding sequence is TGCAGTGCTGTGGACCCCACTGTATATAGCAATCAGCCCCAGCATTTT. Residues: CSAVDPTVYSNQPQHF.

The chain recombines TRBV7-2 with TRBJ2-7; 14 nucleotides agree with TRBD2. V lost 5 bases and J lost 3; bases outside the gene matches: 15. There are 19 residues in the CDR3. Germline V gene sequence: CDR1 SGHTA, CDR2 FQGNSA. The CDR3 nucleotides read TGTGCCAGCAGCCCCCGGACTAGCGGGAGGCCTACCCTAAACTACGAGCAGTACTTC. Protein product: CASSPRTSGRPTLNYEQYF.